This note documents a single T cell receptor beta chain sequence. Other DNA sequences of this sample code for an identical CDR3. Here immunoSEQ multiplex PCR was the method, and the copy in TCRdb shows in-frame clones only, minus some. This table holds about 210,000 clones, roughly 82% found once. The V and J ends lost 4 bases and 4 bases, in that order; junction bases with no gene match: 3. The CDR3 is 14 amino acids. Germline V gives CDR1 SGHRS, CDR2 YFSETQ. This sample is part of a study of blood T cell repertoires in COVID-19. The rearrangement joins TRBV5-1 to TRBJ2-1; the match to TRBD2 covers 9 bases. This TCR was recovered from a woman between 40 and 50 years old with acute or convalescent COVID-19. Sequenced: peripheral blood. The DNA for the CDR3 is TGCGCCAGCAGCGGTAGCGGGGGTTACAATGAGCAGTTCTTC. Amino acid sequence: CASSGSGGYNEQFF.